What follows are 21 T cell receptor beta chains derived from one specimen sequenced in a study of blood T cell repertoires in COVID-19 (dated by TCRdb to the early 2020s). The library was built by means of the immunoSEQ multiplex PCR assay. TCRdb limited this immuneACCESS table to in-frame rearrangements with V and J called. A share of clones is missing; checked studies link under half to unresolved V genes, and the rest is unexplained. The sample table records 310,000 or so clones; around 89% of these occur just once. The ten largest clones add up to roughly 6.7% of the sample. Sequenced: peripheral blood. The receptors stem from a man in his late teens or twenties who had recovered from COVID-19.

This sequence joins TRBV24-1 and TRBJ2-7, with D uncertain. V lost 4 bases and J 2 bases, leaving 11 bases between the germline ends. The germline V gene encodes CDR1 KGHDR and CDR2 SFDVKD. CDR3 length equals 14 residues. The chain's CDR3 is CATSDNTPPYEQYF. The CDR3 bases are TGTGCCACCAGTGACAATACACCCCCCTACGAGCAGTACTTC.

The rearrangement links TRBV28 to TRBJ2-1; D may be TRBD2 (6 bases). V was cut by 6 bases and J by 7 bases, with 22 bases left in between. The CDR3 covers 16 residues. Germline assignment: CDR1 MDHEN and CDR2 SYDVKM. The CDR3 bases are TGTGCCAGCAGCTCACCGGGGACTGGTTACGGAAATGAGCAGTTCTTC. This codes for CASSSPGTGYGNEQFF. Full variable domain (missing parts from reference TRBV28 and TRBJ2-1): DVKVTQSSRYLVKRTGEKVFLECVQDMDHENMFWYRQDPGLGLRLIYFSYDVKMKEKGDIPEGYSVSREKKERFSLILESASTNQTSMYLCASSSPGTGYGNEQFFGPGTRLTVL.

For the CDR3, the DNA is TGTGCCAGCAGCTTCGGCGGGTATGGCTACACCTTC. It codes for CASSFGGYGYTF. The chain links TRBV6-5 to TRBJ1-2, with no clear D. This CDR3 has 12 residues. Per germline, CDR1 MNHEY and CDR2 SVGAGI. Trimming shortened V by 6 bases and J by 5 bases, and 10 bases separated the two germline ends.

The chain couples TRBV10-3 to TRBJ1-2, with TRBD1 as a possible D gene (5 bases). CDR3 length: 16 residues. CDR1 and CDR2 from the germline V gene are ENHRY and SYGVKD. V was pared by 1 base and J by 7 bases, with 19 bases between. The CDR3 nucleotides are TGTGCCATCAGTGAGTTCGGACCCGGGACGGGGGGTGGCTACACCTTC. Its protein product is CAISEFGPGTGGGYTF.

The V call is TRBV4-3, the J call TRBJ1-1; D ambiguous. Trimming left V 4 bases short and J 1 base short, with 10 bases between. The CDR3 length is 14 residues. CDR1 is LGHNA and CDR2 is YSLEER in the germline V gene. The CDR3: CASSRGQQNTEAFF. The DNA of the CDR3 is TGCGCCAGCAGCCGAGGCCAGCAGAACACTGAAGCTTTCTTT.

The rearrangement links TRBV6-5 to TRBJ1-4; unclear D gene. The CDR3 has 13 residues. V dropped 6 bases and J dropped 4 bases, with 9 bases sitting between them. CDR1 is MNHEY and CDR2 is SVGAGI in the germline V gene. The CDR3 region has the DNA TGTGCCAGCAGCCGGGAGCATAATGAAAAACTGTTTTTT. This sequence encodes CASSREHNEKLFF.

The chain couples TRBV19 to TRBJ2-1, with 14 bases aligning to TRBD2. In germline, CDR1 is LNHDA, CDR2 SQIVND (reference sequence). This CDR3 is built from 19 residues. V was clipped by 4 bases and J by 7 bases; unmatched bases: 15. The CDR3 DNA sequence: TGTGCCAGTAGTAGCCTACCTCCGGGACTAGCGGGGGCCTCTAATGAGCAGTTCTTC. It encodes CASSSLPPGLAGASNEQFF.

A remark on this clone: This specimen includes other DNA sequences encoding the same CDR3. CDR3: CASSQMIRATNEKLFF. The CDR3 nucleotides read TGCGCCAGCAGCCAAATGATCAGGGCAACTAATGAAAAACTGTTTTTT. The gene calls are TRBV4-3 and TRBJ1-4, with D tentatively TRBD1 (5 bases). The CDR3 sequence is 16 residues long. In germline, CDR1 is LGHNA, CDR2 YSLEER. V lost 2 bases, J lost 0 bases, and 10 bases lay in between.

To note about this clone: Its ends do not fully match the called genes, so a read error is possible. This chain links TRBV19 with TRBJ1-6; TRBD1 agrees at 8 bases. The CDR3 spans 15 residues. Germline lookup yields CDR1 LNHDA and CDR2 SQIVND (reference sequence). The CDR3 here is CAKKQGEGYNSPLHF. The CDR3 DNA reads TGTGCCAAGAAACAGGGGGAGGGTTATAATTCGCCCCTCCACTTT. The full variable domain, in which reference TRBV19 and TRBJ1-6 provide the parts outside the CDR3, is DGGITQSPKYLFRKEGQNVTLSCEQNLNHDAMYWYRQDPGQGLRLIYYSQIVNDFQKGDIAEGYSVSREKKESFPLTVTSAQKNPTAFYLCAKKQGEGYNSPLHFGNGTRLTVT.

This chain joins TRBV10-3 and TRBJ2-1, with 7 nucleotides matching TRBD1. Per germline, CDR1 ENHRY and CDR2 SYGVKD. The CDR3 totals 14 residues. With V trimmed by 5 bases and J by 4 bases, 5 bases remained unmatched. CDR3 in amino acids: CAISPTGMYNEQFF. CDR3 coding DNA: TGTGCCATCAGTCCGACAGGGATGTACAATGAGCAGTTCTTC.

The rearrangement joins TRBV11-1 to TRBJ2-5, with D perhaps matching TRBD2 (6 bases). The germline gives CDR1 SGHAT, CDR2 FQDESV (reference sequence). V gave up 5 bases and J gave up 4 bases, with 11 bases separating them. This CDR3 is 13 amino acids long. The CDR3 DNA follows: TGTGCCAGCAGCCCCCCCGGGGGAGAGACCCAGTACTTC. This encodes CASSPPGGETQYF.

This clone was recorded once. This CDR3 reads CASSGTGTGELFF. CDR3 nucleotide sequence: TGTGCCAGCAGTGGGACAGGCACCGGGGAGCTGTTTTTT. This chain joins TRBV2 and TRBJ2-2; 7 bases fit TRBD1. This CDR3 has 13 residues. Trimming cost V 4 bases and J 4 bases; bases outside gene matches: 0. Germline V lookup: CDR1 SNHLY, CDR2 FYNNEI.

The V gene is TRBV6-5, the J gene TRBJ1-3; 7 positions match TRBD1. The germline V gene has CDR1 MNHEY and CDR2 SVGAGI. The CDR3 consists of 11 residues. V dropped 8 bases and J dropped 8; count of bases not matched to a gene: 3. DNA for the CDR3: TGTGCCAGCCGACAGGGCGACACCATATATTTT. It is translated as CASRQGDTIYF.

This clone appeared once. The gene calls are TRBV5-1 and TRBJ2-7; D remains unclear. Trimming pared 4 bases from V and 0 bases from J, leaving 14 bases between. CDR1 is SGHRS and CDR2 is YFSETQ in the germline V gene. CDR3 size: 15 residues. The CDR3 region is CASSADTLSSYEQYF. In nucleotides, the CDR3 is TGCGCCAGCAGCGCCGACACTTTGAGCTCCTACGAGCAGTACTTC.

This clone has a handful of counts. V usage is TRBV7-2 and J usage is TRBJ2-3; D possibly corresponds to TRBD2 (5 bases). Per germline, CDR1 SGHTA and CDR2 FQGNSA. The CDR3 has 15 residues. Trimming took 4 bases from V and 1 from J, leaving 12 bases between them. CDR3 in DNA: TGTGCCAGCAGCTGGGATAGCGTCGGCACAGATACGCAGTATTTT. It translates to CASSWDSVGTDTQYF.

The V and J genes are TRBV5-4 and TRBJ2-5, with D possibly being TRBD2 (5 bases). Trimming pared 3 bases from V and 3 bases from J, leaving 12 bases between. The germline V gene has CDR1 SGHNT and CDR2 YYREEE (reference sequence). The CDR3 length is 14 residues. CDR3: CASSYPDGKETQYF. As DNA, the CDR3 is TGTGCCAGCAGCTACCCGGACGGGAAAGAGACCCAGTACTTC.

The rearrangement uses TRBV19 and TRBJ1-2; TRBD1 matches at 9 bases. The CDR3 sequence is 15 residues long. Germline V CDR1 and CDR2: LNHDA, SQIVND (reference sequence). Trimming took 1 base from V and 3 from J; bases not matched to a gene: 3. The CDR3 DNA follows: TGTGCCAGTAGTATAGCTAGGACAGGGGACTATGGCTACACCTTC. This codes for CASSIARTGDYGYTF.

This clone was found a few times. The chain uses TRBV6-5 and TRBJ1-3, with D unclear. Germline values: CDR1 MNHEY, CDR2 SVGAGI. The CDR3 is made up of 14 amino acids. The germline V and J ends were trimmed by 2 bases and 0 bases, with 5 bases remaining between them. The CDR3 protein is CASSYSASGNTIYF. CDR3 nucleotide sequence: TGTGCCAGCAGTTACAGCGCCTCTGGAAACACCATATATTTT.

This chain connects TRBV6-1 to TRBJ2-7; TRBD2 might be the D (6 bases). The V gene's germline CDR1 is MNHNS and CDR2 SASEGT. The CDR3 is made up of 12 amino acids. Deletions cut 1 base from V and 5 bases from J, with 6 bases between. CDR3 DNA sequence: TGTGCCAGCAGTGAAGGGAGGGACGAGCAGTACTTC. Translated: CASSEGRDEQYF.

The chain recombines TRBV7-3 with TRBJ2-2; TRBD2 aligns across 8 bases. V lost 0 bases, J lost 1 base, and 4 bases stayed unmatched. Germline V lookup: CDR1 SGHTA, CDR2 FQGTGA. The CDR3 totals 17 residues. CDR3 protein: CASSLTSSGRNTGELFF. CDR3 nucleotides: TGTGCCAGCAGCTTAACGTCCAGCGGGAGGAACACCGGGGAGCTGTTTTTT.

The rearrangement joins TRBV5-1 to TRBJ2-3; 10 positions match TRBD2. V dropped 0 bases and J dropped 0; count of bases not matched to a gene: 4. The germline V gene has CDR1 SGHRS and CDR2 YFSETQ. This CDR3 spans 17 amino acids. Here the CDR3 DNA reads TGCGCCAGCAGCTTGGCCGCGACTAGCGGGAGCACAGATACGCAGTATTTT. Protein: CASSLAATSGSTDTQYF. Full variable domain (remainder filled in from reference TRBV5-1 and TRBJ2-3): KAGVTQTPRYLIKTRGQQVTLSCSPISGHRSVSWYQQTPGQGLQFLFEYFSETQRNKGNFPGRFSGRQFSNSRSEMNVSTLELGDSALYLCASSLAATSGSTDTQYFGPGTRLTVL.